The 16 T cell receptor beta chains below all came from one sample that was sequenced in a study of blood T cells in healthy people across ages. It was with a sample-barcoded 5' primer and a J-beta primer mix that a second PCR of roughly 7 to 11 cycles was run. TCRdb reprocessed the 5' RACE reads with MiXCR, giving one entry per CDR3 protein. The sample lists 1,800,000 or so distinct CDR3 sequences; about 39% were seen once. The sample taken for sequencing was blood. These receptors originate from a human donor in good health.

V and J are TRBV4-3 and TRBJ2-4; weak D call: TRBD1 (6 bases). The last part of the DNA fits TRBJ2-7 better; the J call may be wrong. This CDR3 contains 15 residues. Per germline, CDR1 LGHNA and CDR2 YSLEER. CDR3 region: CASSLSIDRTYEQYF. The CDR3 DNA reads as TGCGCCAGCAGCCTTTCAATCGACAGGACCTACGAGCAGTACTTC.

J is TRBJ2-7 and V is TRBV4-2; TRBD2 agrees at 11 bases. Trimming removed 0 bases from V and 9 bases from J; junction bases left unmatched: 13. This CDR3 has 17 amino acids. The germline gives CDR1 LGHNA, CDR2 YNFKEQ. The CDR3 DNA reads TGTGCCAGCAGCCAAGATACGGTAGCGGGGGGGCTATCAGGGCAGTACTTC. It codes for CASSQDTVAGGLSGQYF.

The chain combines TRBV5-1 with TRBJ2-3; D perhaps matches TRBD1 (7 bases). CDR1 is SGHRS, CDR2 YFSETQ, per germline. Deletions cut 2 bases from V and 4 bases from J, with 17 bases between. CDR3 size: 16 residues. The CDR3 here is CASSFLDGGGADTQYF. The DNA for the CDR3 is TGCGCCAGCAGCTTTCTTGATGGAGGGGGCGCAGATACGCAGTATTTT. The full variable domain, rest sourced from reference TRBV5-1 and TRBJ2-3, is KAGVTQTPRYLIKTRGQQVTLSCSPISGHRSVSWYQQTPGQGLQFLFEYFSETQRNKGNFPGRFSGRQFSNSRSEMNVSTLELGDSALYLCASSFLDGGGADTQYFGPGTRLTVL.

The chain links TRBV4-1 to TRBJ1-1, with TRBD1 identical over 7 bases. Germline V CDR1 and CDR2: MGHRA, YSYEKL. The J segment lost 5 bases and the V segment lost 4 bases, leaving 10 bases of the junction unmatched. The CDR3 is 15 amino acids. The CDR3 coding sequence is TGCGCCAGCAGCCCGGACAGGTCGGGTTCTACTGAAGCTTTCTTT. Translated: CASSPDRSGSTEAFF.

This chain joins TRBV7-2 and TRBJ2-5; 9 bases line up with TRBD2. Germline V gene sequence: CDR1 SGHTA, CDR2 FQGNSA. The CDR3 spans 15 residues. V lost 5 bases and J lost 5; bases outside the gene matches: 9. The CDR3 here is CASSNSGGGVETQYF. The CDR3 DNA reads as TGTGCCAGCAGCAATAGCGGGGGCGGAGTGGAGACCCAGTACTTC.

The rearrangement uses TRBV6-5 and TRBJ1-1; D remains unclear. Germline V gene lookup returns CDR1 MNHEY and CDR2 SVGAGI. Between the trimmed V and J ends, which lost 0 bases and 6 bases, there was a span of 17 bases. This CDR3 comprises 16 residues. In DNA form, the CDR3 reads TGTGCCAGCAGTTACTCCATTGGGGAACATGTCGCTGAAGCTTTCTTT. Its protein is CASSYSIGEHVAEAFF.

The chain combines TRBV20-1 with TRBJ2-3; the D gene is possibly TRBD2 (7 bases). Trimming took off 3 bases at V and 4 bases at J, with 20 bases between the two ends. Per the germline V gene, CDR1 is DFQATT and CDR2 is SNEGSKA (reference sequence). CDR3 size: 16 residues. In nucleotides, the CDR3 is TGCAGTGCTAGTCTGGGGGGGGGCTGGGTTTCAGATACGCAGTATTTT. Residues: CSASLGGGWVSDTQYF.

This clonotype was counted at least ten times. V is TRBV12-3 or TRBV12-4 and J is TRBJ2-7; D gene unclear. The V gene lost 0 bases and the J gene lost 4 bases, with 10 bases spanning the gap. There are 14 residues in the CDR3. CDR3 bases: TGTGCCAGCAGTTTAGCGGCAGGAGATTACGAGCAGTACTTC. It is translated as CASSLAAGDYEQYF.

The chain has TRBV7-9 and TRBJ2-3; 8 nucleotides match TRBD2. The CDR3 is made up of 15 amino acids. Trimming took 7 bases from V and 2 from J; bases not matched to a gene: 8. Germline assignment: CDR1 SEHNR and CDR2 FQNEAQ (reference sequence). CDR3 DNA sequence: TGTGCCAGCACCCCACGGGGGGGCTACACAGATACGCAGTATTTT. Amino acids: CASTPRGGYTDTQYF.

This clonotype was observed a few times. J is TRBJ2-7 and V is TRBV14; D is perhaps TRBD1 (6 bases). CDR1 and CDR2 (germline): SGHDN, FVKESK. The CDR3 loop spans 14 amino acids. V was cut by 3 bases and J by 0 bases, with 9 bases left in between. The CDR3 sequence is CASSQDSSSYEQYF. The DNA for the CDR3 is TGTGCCAGCAGCCAGGACAGTAGCTCCTACGAGCAGTACTTC. Full variable domain (remainder filled in from reference TRBV14 and TRBJ2-7): EAGVTQFPSHSVIEKGQTVTLRCDPISGHDNLYWYRRVMGKEIKFLLHFVKESKQDESGMPNNRFLAERTGGTYSTLKVQPAELEDSGVYFCASSQDSSSYEQYFGPGTRLTVT.

The chain uses TRBV4-1 and TRBJ2-5; TRBD1 matches at 10 bases. The last part of the DNA fits TRBJ2-7 better; the J call may be wrong. Germline V gene lookup returns CDR1 MGHRA and CDR2 YSYEKL. This CDR3 has 15 residues. The CDR3 region has the DNA TGCGCCAGCAGCCAAGCGGACAGGGGGGGGGACGAGCAGTACTTC. It translates to CASSQADRGGDEQYF.

This rearrangement joins TRBV24-1 to TRBJ2-6; D not certain. This CDR3 has 16 residues. The V end was cut by 4 bases, the J end by 0 bases, with 9 bases between. Germline loops: CDR1 KGHDR, CDR2 SFDVKD. This chain's CDR3 is CATSDQAGSGANVLTF. The CDR3 DNA follows: TGTGCCACCAGTGACCAGGCCGGCTCTGGGGCCAACGTCCTGACTTTC.

This clonotype was seen only a few times. The V gene is TRBV7-2, the J gene TRBJ1-5; TRBD1 agrees at 7 bases. The CDR3 totals 15 residues. Germline V gene sequence: CDR1 SGHTA, CDR2 FQGNSA. V dropped 5 bases and J dropped 6; count of bases not matched to a gene: 10. The CDR3 DNA reads as TGTGCCAGCAGCCCTCGGCAGGGGGTGACTCAGCCCCAGCATTTT. It specifies CASSPRQGVTQPQHF.

This clonotype was seen a handful of times. The chain links TRBV20-1 to TRBJ2-5, with D possibly being TRBD1 (5 bases). The CDR3 contains 15 residues. Germline CDR1 DFQATT, CDR2 SNEGSKA (reference sequence). Deletions cut 3 bases from V and 1 base from J, with 15 bases between. CDR3 loop: CSASTPGWRQETQYF. The CDR3 DNA follows: TGCAGTGCTAGTACGCCAGGGTGGCGCCAAGAGACCCAGTACTTC.

The chain combines TRBV5-6 with TRBJ1-5; no clear D gene. Trimming shortened V by 3 bases and J by 4 bases, and 14 bases separated the two germline ends. The CDR3 extends over 15 amino acids. Germline V gives CDR1 SGHDT, CDR2 YYEEEE. The CDR3 spells CASSSLDGRNQPQHF. DNA for the CDR3: TGTGCCAGCAGCTCACTGGACGGGAGGAATCAGCCCCAGCATTTT.

V usage is TRBV12-3 or TRBV12-4 and J usage is TRBJ2-5; TRBD1 is a possible D gene (6 bases). With 3 bases removed from V and 11 bases from J, the gap between germline ends came to 22 bases. The CDR3 spans 15 residues. The CDR3 DNA reads TGTGCCAGCAGTTTTCGTCAGGGGTTAAGGCTGGAGCAGTACTTC. Amino acid sequence: CASSFRQGLRLEQYF.